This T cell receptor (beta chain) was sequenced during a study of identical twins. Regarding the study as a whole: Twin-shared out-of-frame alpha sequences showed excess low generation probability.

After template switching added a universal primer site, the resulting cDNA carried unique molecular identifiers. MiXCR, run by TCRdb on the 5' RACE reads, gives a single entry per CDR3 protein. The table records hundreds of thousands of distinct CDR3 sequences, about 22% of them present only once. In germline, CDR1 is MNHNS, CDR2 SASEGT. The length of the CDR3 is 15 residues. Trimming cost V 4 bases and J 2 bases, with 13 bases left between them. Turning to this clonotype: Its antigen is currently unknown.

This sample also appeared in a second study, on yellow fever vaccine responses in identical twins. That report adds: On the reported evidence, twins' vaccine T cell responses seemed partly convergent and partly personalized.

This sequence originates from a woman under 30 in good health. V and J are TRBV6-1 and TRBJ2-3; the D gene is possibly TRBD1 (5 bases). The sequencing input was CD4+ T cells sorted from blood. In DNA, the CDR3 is TGTGCCAGCAGTGCAAAAGGACACCTCACAGATACGCAGTATTTT. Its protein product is CASSAKGHLTDTQYF.